What follows is one T cell receptor (beta chain) and its context. Its antigen is as yet unknown. The CDR3 runs to 16 residues. CDR1 SGHVS and CDR2 FQNEAQ come from the germline V gene. Trimming cost V 5 bases and J 6 bases; bases outside gene matches: 16. The data originate from a study of cytomegalovirus exposure and HLA in healthy donors. Broader study findings: According to reports, the classifier identified cytomegalovirus status with high specificity and sensitivity. The authors confirmed in vitro that a few CMV-associated chains were specific for CMV antigens. The TCR clusters that emerged in the first cohort tended, a later analysis found, to co-occur in the 120 or so validation repertoires.

Repertoires were generated with immunoSEQ multiplex PCR, while TCRdb's copy carries only in-frame clones and drops some. Of under 65,000 clones listed, over 85% are singletons. The sequenced sample consisted of PBMCs. This sequence originates from a woman aged 18 to 35 in good health and CMV-seropositive. The chain couples TRBV7-8 to TRBJ2-7; 7 nucleotides match TRBD1. The CDR3 is CASSDRARLMAGEQYF. CDR3 DNA sequence: TGTGCCAGCAGCGACAGGGCTAGGTTGATGGCTGGCGAGCAGTACTTC.